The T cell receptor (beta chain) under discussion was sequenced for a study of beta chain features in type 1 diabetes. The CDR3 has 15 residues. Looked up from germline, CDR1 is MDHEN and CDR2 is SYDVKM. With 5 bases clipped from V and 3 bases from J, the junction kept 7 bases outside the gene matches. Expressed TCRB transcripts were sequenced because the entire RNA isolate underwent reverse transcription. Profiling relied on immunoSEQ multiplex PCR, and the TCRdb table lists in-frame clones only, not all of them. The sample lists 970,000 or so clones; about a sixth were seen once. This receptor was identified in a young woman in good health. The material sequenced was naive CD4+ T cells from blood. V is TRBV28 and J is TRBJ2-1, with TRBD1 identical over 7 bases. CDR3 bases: TGTGCCAGCAGTAGACAGGGAGATTTCTACAATGAGCAGTTCTTC. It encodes CASSRQGDFYNEQFF.